This T cell receptor beta chain was profiled in a study of T-cell memory formation after mild COVID-19. Background on the study: TCR clusters largely stayed donor specific. General study findings and limits: Clones shrinking between day 15 and 85 showed a balanced CD4/CD8 split, and those that grew later tilted toward CD4+. Clones which contracted sat mainly in CM and EM if CD4+, and in EMRA if CD8+.

V lost 7 bases and J lost 4; bases outside the gene matches: 6. This CDR3 is 15 amino acids long. 5'RACE with constant-segment primers built TCRalpha and TCRbeta cDNA libraries with UMIs. MiXCR, run by TCRdb on the 5' RACE reads, gives a single entry per CDR3 protein. The sample has around 250,000 distinct CDR3 sequences; approximately 15% are singletons. This clonotype turned up a few times. The antigen is unknown. The specimen was PBMCs or a T cell subset sorted from them (not recorded which). This chain uses TRBV12-3 or TRBV12-4 with TRBJ2-5; 13 bases align to TRBD2. The receptor's source is a young man who had mild COVID-19 (a few samples of this study predate the infection). Cell type and time point are not known. CDR3 DNA: TGTGCCAGCAAAACGGGACTAGCGGGGTTAGAGACCCAGTACTTC. It encodes CASKTGLAGLETQYF.